The text below deals with one TCR beta chain. Its antigen is unidentified. This CDR3 has 11 amino acids. CDR1 and CDR2 (germline): DFQATT, SNEGSKA (reference sequence). Trimming pared 7 bases from V and 5 bases from J, leaving 12 bases between. The data were obtained in a study of PD-1 blockade in classical Hodgkin lymphoma. Study-level findings and limits: Underlying causes for the observed repertoire differences were not defined, possibly disease activity or prior therapy. Newly diagnosed patients were reported to start with lower TCR diversity than healthy donors.

Sample time point: newly diagnosed, previously untreated cHL patient sample. PBMCs from patients with newly diagnosed, untreated classical Hodgkin lymphoma served as a comparison group for the relapsed/refractory trial patients. Generated by immunoSEQ multiplex PCR, the TCRdb table keeps only in-frame clones and is missing some. The sample consists of some 31,000 clones, 90% to 95% of them appearing once. This clonotype originated in a human donor with classical Hodgkin lymphoma. Sequencing was carried out using peripheral blood mononuclear cells (PBMCs). The chain couples TRBV20-1 to TRBJ2-7; D unresolved. Here the CDR3 reads CSVPHWDEQYF. DNA of the CDR3: TGCAGTGTTCCACACTGGGACGAGCAGTACTTC.